This TCR beta chain appears in the sequencing data of a study of blood T cell repertoires in COVID-19. Libraries were prepared by immunoSEQ multiplex PCR; TCRdb keeps only in-frame clonotypes and omits some of them. The sample has approximately 330,000 clones; 80% to 90% are singletons. Trimming took off 6 bases at V and 2 bases at J, with 13 bases between the two ends. This CDR3 comprises 15 residues. Germline CDR1 and CDR2: LNHDA and SQIVND (reference sequence). The material sequenced was PBMCs or T cells enriched from blood (not recorded which). The gene calls are TRBV19 and TRBJ2-2, with a tentative D call TRBD2 (5 bases). The TCR sequence derives from a woman in her forties with acute COVID-19. CDR3 loop: CASRPRASNTGELFF. In nucleotides, the CDR3 is TGTGCCAGTAGGCCCCGAGCTAGCAACACCGGGGAGCTGTTTTTT.